The 6 T cell receptor beta chains in this list originate from one sample, sequenced in a study of blood T cell repertoires in COVID-19 (dated by TCRdb to the early 2020s). Libraries were built with the immunoSEQ multiplex PCR assay. The table was pulled from immuneACCESS by TCRdb, which kept in-frame rearrangements only. Such tables lose some clones; where checked, under half of the loss comes from unresolved V genes, and the rest has no known cause. This sample lists about 250,000 clones; about 87% were detected once. The top ten clonotypes cover roughly 6% of the sample. The material sequenced was peripheral blood. The receptors originated from a woman aged 30 to 39 with COVID-19, enrolled during active disease.

This chain's CDR3 is CASSLAGGPQGEQFF. Here the CDR3 DNA reads TGTGCCAGCAGCCTAGCGGGAGGGCCGCAGGGTGAGCAGTTCTTC. This rearrangement joins TRBV11-3 to TRBJ2-1, with 12 nucleotides matching TRBD2. Germline V gene data show CDR1 as SGHNT and CDR2 as YENEEA. The CDR3 is 15 residues long. J was trimmed by 9 bases and V by 5 bases; bases with no gene match: 8.

This chain joins TRBV6-2 or TRBV6-3 and TRBJ1-5; no reliable D call. The V gene lost 3 bases and the J gene lost 0 bases, with 6 bases spanning the gap. The germline V gene encodes CDR1 MNHEY and CDR2 SVGEGT. CDR3 length: 14 residues. The CDR3 sequence is CASSYGTSNQPQHF. The CDR3 DNA is TGTGCCAGCAGTTATGGCACTAGCAATCAGCCCCAGCATTTT.

The genes are TRBV2 and TRBJ2-5, with 8 positions matching TRBD2. Germline V CDR1 and CDR2: SNHLY, FYNNEI. Losses at the gene ends were 8 bases for V and 4 bases for J; bases not matched to a gene: 0. The CDR3 has 11 amino acids. CDR3 bases: TGTGCCAGCGCGGGGGGAGAGACCCAGTACTTC. It translates to CASAGGETQYF.

As concerns this clone: This sample includes further DNA sequences coding for the same CDR3. The V and J genes are TRBV27 and TRBJ2-7; D is undetermined. Deletions cut 4 bases from V and 1 base from J, with 2 bases between. The CDR3 consists of 11 residues. Germline V gene data show CDR1 as MNHEY and CDR2 as SMNVEV (reference sequence). The DNA for the CDR3 is TGTGCCAGCAGTTCATCCTACGAGCAGTACTTC. Its protein product is CASSSSYEQYF.

The V and J genes are TRBV3-1 (or the pseudogene TRBV3-2) and TRBJ1-6; the D is unclear. The V and J ends lost 5 bases and 5 bases respectively, with 10 bases between them. CDR1 and CDR2 (germline): LGHDT, YNNKEL (reference sequence). The length of the CDR3 is 14 residues. CDR3 residues: CASSSGHNNSPLHF. CDR3 in DNA: TGTGCCAGCAGCTCGGGTCATAATAATTCACCCCTCCACTTT.

The chain couples TRBV6-2 or TRBV6-3 to TRBJ1-2; a possible D gene is TRBD1 (5 bases). Trimming left V 6 bases short and J 5 bases short, with 16 bases between. Looked up from germline, CDR1 is MNHEY and CDR2 is SVGEGT. This CDR3 has 14 residues. CDR3: CASSFPGTPYGYTF. For the CDR3, the DNA is TGTGCCAGCAGCTTCCCCGGGACTCCTTATGGCTACACCTTC.